This T cell receptor (beta chain) was sequenced in a study of T cells after yellow fever vaccination. Germline trimming cut 10 bases from V and 4 bases from J; bases unmatched to any gene: 12. The CDR3 contains 14 residues. The TCR cDNA carried a universal primer site and UMIs from 5'RACE template switching. TCRdb analysed the 5' RACE reads with MiXCR anew, one entry per CDR3 protein. The sample gives some 340,000 distinct CDR3 sequences, around 10% of which show up once; 3% to 3.5% is in the top ten. The source was CD4+ T cells sorted from PBMCs, collected 45 days after the yellow fever booster vaccination. J is TRBJ1-2 and V is TRBV12-3 or TRBV12-4; 7 bases are shared with TRBD1. This TCR derives from a man between 18 and 29 years old who received the YFV17D yellow fever vaccine. The CDR3 nucleotides read TGTGCCACCCGATGGACCGACAGGGCCTATGGCTACACCTTC. This codes for CATRWTDRAYGYTF.